This section outlines one T cell receptor beta chain sequence together with its context. Trimming removed 5 bases from V and 10 bases from J; junction bases left unmatched: 13. CDR1 is LNHDA and CDR2 is SQIVND in the germline V gene (reference sequence). This CDR3 is built from 15 residues. This entry is derived from a study of blood T cell repertoires in COVID-19. At the level of the study: The origin of the acute and convalescent COVID-19 samples was the United States, Italy and Spain. In each case, the material was cDNA or gDNA derived from T cells, B-cell-depleted T cells, or PBMCs.

In the authors' workflow: Amplifying reference gene primers gave estimates of nucleated cell counts. Here immunoSEQ multiplex PCR was the method, and the copy in TCRdb shows in-frame clones only, minus some. The V and J calls and clone size are taken from that table; D and trimming were inferred from the DNA. The data contain about 210,000 clones, about 86% of them singletons. The chain links TRBV19 to TRBJ1-1; 10 bases map to TRBD1. The sample was peripheral blood. The TCR comes from a man aged 50-60 years with active or convalescent COVID-19. The CDR3 sequence: CASSVNRDRGVGAFF. CDR3 bases: TGTGCCAGTAGTGTAAACCGGGACAGGGGTGTCGGAGCTTTCTTT.